The 6 T cell receptor beta chains below come from one sample, sequenced in a study of blood T cell repertoires in COVID-19. Produced via immunoSEQ multiplex PCR; TCRdb's table is partial and in-frame only. The table lists some 160,000 clones, roughly 91% of them singletons. The sample comprised peripheral blood. Every receptor here comes from a man aged 50 to 60 who had recovered from COVID-19.

CDR3 DNA: TGCGCCAGCAGCCAAGAAACGGGAGGTTTAGCAGATACGCAGTATTTT. Protein: CASSQETGGLADTQYF. The V and J genes are TRBV4-3 and TRBJ2-3; 7 bases are a match to TRBD2. Germline-derived CDR1 and CDR2 are LGHNA and YSLEER. J lost 4 bases, V lost 0 bases, and 7 bases had no gene match. The CDR3 is made up of 16 amino acids.

The genes are TRBV2 and TRBJ1-1, with TRBD1 as a possible D gene (5 bases). CDR3 length equals 14 residues. Germline lookup yields CDR1 SNHLY and CDR2 FYNNEI. Trimming took 5 bases from V and 7 from J, leaving 17 bases between them. This chain's CDR3 is CASSSSRVRIEAFF. The CDR3 nucleotides read TGTGCCAGCAGTAGCTCCAGGGTTCGGATTGAAGCTTTCTTT.

This clone appeared a single time. The chain uses TRBV7-2 and TRBJ1-1; D ambiguous. The CDR3 has 15 amino acids. Trimming left V 8 bases short and J 3 bases short, with 19 bases between. Germline CDR1 reads SGHTA; CDR2 reads FQGNSA. The CDR3 coding sequence is TGTGCCAGCCGATGGAGACCGGAAGGTCACACTGAAGCTTTCTTT. It translates to CASRWRPEGHTEAFF.

The chain joins TRBV11-3 to TRBJ2-3; possible D gene TRBD2, 5 bases. Germline V gene data show CDR1 as SGHNT and CDR2 as YENEEA. This CDR3 contains 13 residues. The V end was cut by 5 bases, the J end by 3 bases, with 9 bases between. The CDR3: CASSRGSTDTQYF. The CDR3 nucleotides read TGTGCCAGCAGCCGAGGGTCGACAGATACGCAGTATTTT.

V and J are TRBV7-2 and TRBJ2-5; TRBD2 matches at 9 bases. The CDR3 has 16 amino acids. Trimming removed 1 base from V and 3 bases from J; junction bases left unmatched: 6. Germline V CDR1 and CDR2: SGHTA, FQGNSA. The CDR3 region is CASSLVSRTSEETQYF. The CDR3 coding sequence is TGTGCCAGCAGCTTAGTATCTAGGACTAGCGAAGAGACCCAGTACTTC.

This clone appeared once. The chain uses TRBV7-2 and TRBJ2-7, with 8 bases aligning to TRBD1. The CDR3 sequence is 15 residues long. Trimming removed 1 base from V and 5 bases from J; junction bases left unmatched: 7. The germline V gene has CDR1 SGHTA and CDR2 FQGNSA. The CDR3 protein is CASSLGGQTGDEQYF. The CDR3 DNA reads as TGTGCCAGCAGCTTAGGAGGCCAGACAGGGGACGAGCAGTACTTC. Together with reference TRBV7-2 and TRBJ2-7, the CDR3 gives the full variable domain: GAGVSQSPSNKVTEKGKDVELRCDPISGHTALYWYRQSLGQGLEFLIYFQGNSAPDKSGLPSDRFSAERTGGSVSTLTIQRTQQEDSAVYLCASSLGGQTGDEQYFGPGTRLTVT.